This TCR beta chain was sequenced during a study of shared clonotypes between healthy human individuals. Study-wide context: Donors consisted of two women and a few men between 18 and 49.

Sequenced by immunoSEQ multiplex PCR; TCRdb stores in-frame clones only, minus some. The sample records about a million clones, 70% to 80% being singletons. V was clipped by 4 bases and J by 5 bases; unmatched bases: 4. Germline V gene data show CDR1 as SGHNT and CDR2 as YYREEE (reference sequence). The CDR3 consists of 14 residues. The source of this sequence is a man younger than 35 in good health. Some clones in this sample may be carry-over from other donors' samples. Sequenced material: memory CD4+ T cells from PBMCs. Described subset: CD45RA-negative fraction. The V gene is TRBV5-4, the J gene TRBJ2-7; 12 bases align to TRBD1. The CDR3 DNA sequence: TGTGCCAGCAGCCCCGGGACAGGGGGCGACGAGCAGTACTTC. Protein product: CASSPGTGGDEQYF. The variable domain in full, completed from reference TRBV5-4 and TRBJ2-7, reads ETGVTQSPTHLIKTRGQQVTLRCSSQSGHNTVSWYQQALGQGPQFIFQYYREEENGRGNFPPRFSGLQFPNYSSELNVNALELDDSALYLCASSPGTGGDEQYFGPGTRLTVT.